This TCR beta chain emerged from a study of blood T cell repertoires in COVID-19. Whole-study context: Sources were T cells, B-cell-depleted T cells, or PBMCs; the material itself was cDNA or gDNA.

Produced via immunoSEQ multiplex PCR; TCRdb's table is partial and in-frame only. The table lists a few hundred thousand clones, over 70% of them singletons, with 7.2% in the top ten. Germline V lookup: CDR1 KGHSH, CDR2 LQKENI. The CDR3 runs to 14 residues. V was pared by 4 bases and J by 2 bases, with 12 bases between. This clone appeared a single time. The chain has TRBV18 and TRBJ2-7; tentatively, D is TRBD1 (6 bases). Specimen: peripheral blood. This receptor was identified in an older woman with acute or convalescent COVID-19. The CDR3 loop reads CASSRNRATYEQYF. The CDR3 bases are TGTGCCAGCTCACGGAACAGGGCCACCTACGAGCAGTACTTC.